This TCR beta chain was captured by sequencing in a study of cytomegalovirus exposure and HLA in healthy donors. Only one count was recorded for this clone. The PCR used 60 Vbeta and 13 Jbeta primers. Sequencing used immunoSEQ multiplex PCR; TCRdb keeps in-frame clones, though not all of them. The sample carries some 190,000 clones, approximately 80% recorded once. This receptor was taken from a woman in her 40s in good health and CMV-seronegative. Material for sequencing was PBMCs.

The CDR3 DNA reads TGTGCCAGTAGTATAGACCCCGGGGTTTCAGGCTACGAGCAGTACTTC. This translates into CASSIDPGVSGYEQYF. This chain links TRBV19 with TRBJ2-7; D is possibly TRBD2 (5 bases). V lost 0 bases to trimming and J lost 3 bases, with 15 bases between them. Germline V gene lookup returns CDR1 LNHDA and CDR2 SQIVND (reference sequence). The CDR3 extends over 16 amino acids. Supplemented by reference TRBV19 and TRBJ2-7, the full variable domain reads DGGITQSPKYLFRKEGQNVTLSCEQNLNHDAMYWYRQDPGQGLRLIYYSQIVNDFQKGDIAEGYSVSREKKESFPLTVTSAQKNPTAFYLCASSIDPGVSGYEQYFGPGTRLTVT.